The sequence of this T cell receptor (beta chain) was determined in a study of T cells in Graves' hyperthyroidism and ophthalmopathy. TCR beta CDR3 region amplification was performed from RNA transcripts. Researchers ran a first-round RT-PCR on the TCR CDR3 using the HTBI primer set. One entry per CDR3 protein, called by TCRdb with MiXCR from the multiplex PCR reads. The profile shows under 750,000 distinct CDR3 sequences, about 19% of them singletons. The CDR3 spans 15 residues. V dropped 8 bases and J dropped 0 bases, with 17 bases sitting between them. Germline V gene data show CDR1 as SGHTA and CDR2 as FQGNSA. The table lists this clonotype with a few counts.

The material sequenced was blood. The clonotype was recovered from a woman between 45 and 60 years old with Graves' hyperthyroidism that later progressed to Graves' ophthalmopathy. The chain links TRBV7-2 to TRBJ2-7; tentatively, D is TRBD1 or TRBD2 (6 bases each). The CDR3 here is CASSSGALTSYEQYF. The CDR3 coding sequence is TGTGCCAGCTCCTCGGGGGCCCTGACCTCCTACGAGCAGTACTTC.